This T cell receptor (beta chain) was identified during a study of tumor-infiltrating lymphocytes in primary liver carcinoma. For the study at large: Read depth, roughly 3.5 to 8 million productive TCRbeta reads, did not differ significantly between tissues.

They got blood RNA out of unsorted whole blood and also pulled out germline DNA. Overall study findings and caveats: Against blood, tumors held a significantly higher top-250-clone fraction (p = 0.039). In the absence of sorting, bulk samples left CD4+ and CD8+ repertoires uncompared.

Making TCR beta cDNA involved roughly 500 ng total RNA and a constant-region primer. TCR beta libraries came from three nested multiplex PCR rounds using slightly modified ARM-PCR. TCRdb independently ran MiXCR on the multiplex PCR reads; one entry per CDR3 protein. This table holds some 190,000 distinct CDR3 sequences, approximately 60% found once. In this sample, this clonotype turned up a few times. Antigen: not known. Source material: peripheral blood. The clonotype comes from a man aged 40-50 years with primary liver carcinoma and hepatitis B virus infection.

The CDR3 sequence is CASGTYNEQFF. CDR3 DNA sequence: TGTGCCAGTGGGACCTACAATGAGCAGTTCTTC. This sequence joins TRBV6-2 or TRBV6-3 and TRBJ2-1, with D unclear. CDR3 length equals 11 residues. CDR1 and CDR2 (germline): MNHEY, SVGEGT. The V end was cut by 9 bases, the J end by 2 bases, with 5 bases between.